This T cell receptor (beta chain) appears in the sequencing data of a study of blood T cell repertoires in COVID-19. Looking at the study overall: Nucleic acid was either cDNA or gDNA, and it came from T cells, B-cell-depleted T cells, or PBMCs.

As handled by the study authors: Cell counts per sample came from amplifying reference gene primers. The protocol was immunoSEQ multiplex PCR, while the TCRdb copy is restricted to in-frame clones and leaves out a portion. V, J and clone size are those of that table, while D and trimming were read from the DNA. Among about 110,000 clones, approximately 83% were seen once, and the ten largest hold roughly 4.1%. The germline V gene encodes CDR1 KGHDR and CDR2 SFDVKD. The CDR3 runs to 14 residues. Trimming took 4 bases from V and 2 from J; bases not matched to a gene: 2. This clone was detected only a few times.

The chain couples TRBV24-1 to TRBJ1-2, with 8 bases that match TRBD1. The sample taken for sequencing was peripheral blood. The sequence was collected from a woman between 65 and 79 years old with acute or convalescent COVID-19. CDR3 sequence: CATSDRTGNYGYTF. The CDR3 DNA is TGTGCCACCAGTGACCGGACAGGGAACTATGGCTACACCTTC.